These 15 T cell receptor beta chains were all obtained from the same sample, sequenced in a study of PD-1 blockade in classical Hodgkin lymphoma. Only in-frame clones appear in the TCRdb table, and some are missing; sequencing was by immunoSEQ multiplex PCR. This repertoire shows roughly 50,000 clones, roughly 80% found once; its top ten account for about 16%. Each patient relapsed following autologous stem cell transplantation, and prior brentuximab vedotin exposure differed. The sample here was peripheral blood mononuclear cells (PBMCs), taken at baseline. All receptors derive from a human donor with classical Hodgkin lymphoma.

The CDR3 loop reads CASSQGPLGNYGYTF. The CDR3 bases are TGCGCCAGCAGCCAAGGACCCCTGGGGAACTATGGCTACACCTTC. V gene TRBV4-1 combines with J gene TRBJ1-2, with D unresolved. From germline, CDR1 is MGHRA and CDR2 YSYEKL. V lost 1 base and J 2 bases, leaving 11 bases between the germline ends. This CDR3 comprises 15 residues.

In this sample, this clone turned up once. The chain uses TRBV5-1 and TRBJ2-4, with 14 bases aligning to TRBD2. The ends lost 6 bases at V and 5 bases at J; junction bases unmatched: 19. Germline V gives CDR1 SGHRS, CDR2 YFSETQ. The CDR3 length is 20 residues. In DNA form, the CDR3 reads TGCGCCAGCAAAGGATCCCCGACTAGCGGGAGGGTATTAAAGGAAAACATTCAGTACTTC. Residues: CASKGSPTSGRVLKENIQYF.

CDR3 region: CATSLTGNEQYF. For the CDR3, the DNA is TGTGCCACCAGCTTGACAGGGAACGAGCAGTACTTC. J is TRBJ2-7 and V is TRBV15, with 7 bases identical to TRBD1. CDR1 is LNHNV and CDR2 is YYDKDF in the germline V gene (reference sequence). J lost 5 bases, V lost 5 bases, and 3 bases had no gene match. CDR3 length equals 12 residues.

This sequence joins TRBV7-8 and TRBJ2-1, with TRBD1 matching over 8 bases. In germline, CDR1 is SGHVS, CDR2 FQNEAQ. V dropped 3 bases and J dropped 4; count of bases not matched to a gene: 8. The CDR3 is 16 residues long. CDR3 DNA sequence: TGTGCCAGCAGCTTCTCACAGGGGGATTTGTACAATGAGCAGTTCTTC. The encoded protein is CASSFSQGDLYNEQFF.

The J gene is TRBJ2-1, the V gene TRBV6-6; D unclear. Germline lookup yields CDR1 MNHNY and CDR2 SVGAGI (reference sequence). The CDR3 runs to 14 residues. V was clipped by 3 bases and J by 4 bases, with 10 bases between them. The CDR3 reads CASSYRAAYNEQFF. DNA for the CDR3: TGTGCCAGCAGTTATAGGGCGGCTTACAATGAGCAGTTCTTC.

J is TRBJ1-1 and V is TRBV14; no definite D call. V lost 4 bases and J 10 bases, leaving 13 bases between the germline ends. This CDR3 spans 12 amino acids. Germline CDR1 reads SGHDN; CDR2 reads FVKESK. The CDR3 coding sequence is TGTGCCAGCAGCCTCAACATAGGTGGAGCTTTCTTT. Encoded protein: CASSLNIGGAFF.

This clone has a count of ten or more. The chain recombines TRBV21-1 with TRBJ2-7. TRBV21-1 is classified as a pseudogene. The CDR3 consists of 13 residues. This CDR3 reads CASSKERGHEQYV. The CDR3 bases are TGTGCCAGCAGCAAAGAGAGGGGCCACGAGCAGTACGTC.

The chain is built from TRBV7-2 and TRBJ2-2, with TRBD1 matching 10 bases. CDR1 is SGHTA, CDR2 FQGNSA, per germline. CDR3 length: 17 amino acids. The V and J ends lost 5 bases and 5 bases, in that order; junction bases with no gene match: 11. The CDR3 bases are TGTGCCAGCAGCACCAACCGGGACAGGGGATTAACCGGGGAGCTGTTTTTT. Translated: CASSTNRDRGLTGELFF.

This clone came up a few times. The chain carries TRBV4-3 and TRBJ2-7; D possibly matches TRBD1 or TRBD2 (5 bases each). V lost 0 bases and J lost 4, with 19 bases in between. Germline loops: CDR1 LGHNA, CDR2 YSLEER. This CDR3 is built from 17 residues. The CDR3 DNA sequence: TGCGCCAGCAGCCAAGATCTGCCCGGGGCTCCCTCTTACGAGCAGTACTTC. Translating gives CASSQDLPGAPSYEQYF.

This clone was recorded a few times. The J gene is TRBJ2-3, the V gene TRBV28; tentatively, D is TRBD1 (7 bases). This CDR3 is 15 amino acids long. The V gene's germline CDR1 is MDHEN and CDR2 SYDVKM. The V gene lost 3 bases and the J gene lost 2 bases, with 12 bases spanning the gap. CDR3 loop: CASSFSGGLTDTQYF. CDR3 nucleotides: TGTGCCAGCAGTTTTTCAGGGGGACTCACAGATACGCAGTATTTT.

CDR3 amino acids: CATSREAAGGALFSKNIQYF. CDR3 in DNA: TGTGCCACCAGCAGAGAGGCAGCGGGCGGGGCTCTCTTTTCCAAAAACATTCAGTACTTC. V gene TRBV15 combines with J gene TRBJ2-4; D is perhaps TRBD2 (6 bases). This CDR3 has 20 amino acids. V was trimmed by 0 bases and J by 2 bases, leaving 23 bases between them. Per the germline V gene, CDR1 is LNHNV and CDR2 is YYDKDF (reference sequence).

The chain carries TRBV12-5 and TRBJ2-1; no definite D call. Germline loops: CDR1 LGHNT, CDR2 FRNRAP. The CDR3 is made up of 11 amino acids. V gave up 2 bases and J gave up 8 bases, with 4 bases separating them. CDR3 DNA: TGTGCTAGTGGTTTGCTCGATGAGCAGTTCTTC. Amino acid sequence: CASGLLDEQFF.

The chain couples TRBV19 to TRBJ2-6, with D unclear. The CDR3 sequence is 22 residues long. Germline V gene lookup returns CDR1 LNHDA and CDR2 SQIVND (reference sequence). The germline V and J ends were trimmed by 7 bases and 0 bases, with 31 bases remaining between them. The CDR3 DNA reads TGTGCCAGTAAAATTAGTGGTAGCCGGACGTATGGGTATCTCTCTGGGGCCAACGTCCTGACTTTC. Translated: CASKISGSRTYGYLSGANVLTF. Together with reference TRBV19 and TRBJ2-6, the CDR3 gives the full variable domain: DGGITQSPKYLFRKEGQNVTLSCEQNLNHDAMYWYRQDPGQGLRLIYYSQIVNDFQKGDIAEGYSVSREKKESFPLTVTSAQKNPTAFYLCASKISGSRTYGYLSGANVLTFGAGSRLTVL.

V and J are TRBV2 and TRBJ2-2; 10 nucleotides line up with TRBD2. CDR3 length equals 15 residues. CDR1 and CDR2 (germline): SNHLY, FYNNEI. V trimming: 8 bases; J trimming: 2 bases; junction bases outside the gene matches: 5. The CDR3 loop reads CASLTSGLNTGELFF. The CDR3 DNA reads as TGTGCCAGCCTGACTAGCGGGCTTAACACCGGGGAGCTGTTTTTT.

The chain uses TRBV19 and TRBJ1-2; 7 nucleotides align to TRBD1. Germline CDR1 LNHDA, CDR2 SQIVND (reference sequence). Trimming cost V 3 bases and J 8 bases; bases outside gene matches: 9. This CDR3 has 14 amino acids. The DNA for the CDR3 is TGTGCCAGTAGTATTAGGGGAGACAGGGAAGGCTACACCTTC. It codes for CASSIRGDREGYTF.